What follows are 26 T cell receptor beta chains derived from one specimen sequenced in a study of T cell changes during pregnancy in multiple sclerosis (dated by TCRdb to the late 2010s). Library preparation used the immunoSEQ multiplex PCR assay. TCRdb carries this immuneACCESS record with in-frame sequences only. Its versions omit some clonotypes, under half of them owing to an unresolved V gene in the studies checked, with the rest unexplained. The sample records roughly 85,000 clones, about 89% of which are singletons. Of the sample, around 2.3% falls within the top ten clones. The sequences come from peripheral blood, collected in the first trimester of pregnancy. These receptors were collected from a female donor with multiple sclerosis, enrolled in a pregnancy study.

J is TRBJ1-2 and V is TRBV6-4; 9 nucleotides match TRBD1. Germline V gives CDR1 MRHNA, CDR2 SNTAGT. The CDR3 is 14 residues long. The V and J ends lost 4 bases and 6 bases, in that order; junction bases with no gene match: 6. CDR3 sequence: CASSVSGQGDGYTF. The DNA of the CDR3 is TGTGCCAGCAGTGTCTCGGGACAGGGCGATGGCTACACCTTC.

V usage is TRBV28 and J usage is TRBJ2-1, with a tentative D call TRBD2 (5 bases). The CDR3 length is 12 residues. V was shortened by 2 bases and J by 8 bases, with 7 bases between the two germline ends. CDR1 MDHEN and CDR2 SYDVKM come from the germline V gene. The CDR3 region is CASSLNGDEQFF. In DNA, the CDR3 is TGTGCCAGCAGTTTAAACGGGGATGAGCAGTTCTTC.

With respect to this clone: Relative to the germline gene, one junction end is altered; a read error may explain this. This rearrangement joins TRBV13 to TRBJ1-1, with D uncertain. There are 14 residues in the CDR3. Germline CDR1 PRHDT, CDR2 FYEKMQ (reference sequence). The CDR3 region is CASTLERATSEAFF. For the CDR3, the DNA is TGTGCCAGCACCTTAGAGAGGGCAACTTCTGAAGCTTTCTTT. The full variable domain, with the rest looked up from reference TRBV13 and TRBJ1-1, is AAGVIQSPRHLIKEKRETATLKCYPIPRHDTVYWYQQGPGQDPQFLISFYEKMQSDKGSIPDRFSAQQFSDYHSELNMSSLELGDSALYFCASTLERATSEAFFGQGTRLTVV.

The J gene is TRBJ2-7, the V gene TRBV2, with 10 nucleotides matching TRBD1. Germline V CDR1 and CDR2: SNHLY, FYNNEI. The CDR3 runs 13 residues. The junction had 0 bases not matched to a gene; V was cut back by 4 bases and J by 3 bases. CDR3 loop: CASSGTGGYEQYF. CDR3 in DNA: TGTGCCAGCAGTGGGACAGGGGGCTACGAGCAGTACTTC.

The chain recombines TRBV6-1 with TRBJ1-5; D remains ambiguous. There are 14 residues in the CDR3. Between the trimmed V and J ends, which lost 0 bases and 6 bases, there was a span of 9 bases. Germline loops: CDR1 MNHNS, CDR2 SASEGT. This CDR3 reads CASSEAPVAQPQHF. The CDR3 DNA sequence: TGTGCCAGCAGTGAAGCGCCGGTTGCTCAGCCCCAGCATTTT.

This chain connects TRBV27 to TRBJ2-3, with D maybe TRBD1 (6 bases). V was cut by 3 bases and J by 2 bases, with 12 bases left in between. There are 15 residues in the CDR3. Germline loops: CDR1 MNHEY, CDR2 SMNVEV (reference sequence). CDR3: CASSFTDSPTDTQYF. In DNA form, the CDR3 reads TGTGCCAGCAGTTTTACGGACAGCCCCACAGATACGCAGTATTTT.

The chain recombines TRBV10-3 with TRBJ1-2, with 7 bases fitting TRBD1. V shed 4 bases and J 4 bases; nucleotides not matched to a gene: 9. This CDR3 is 15 amino acids long. Germline CDR1 ENHRY, CDR2 SYGVKD. CDR3 DNA sequence: TGTGCCATCAGTGCAGAGGGACAGCGAGTCTATGGCTACACCTTC. Translation: CAISAEGQRVYGYTF.

With regard to this clone: The junction differs from germline at one of its ends, possibly a read error. J is TRBJ2-1 and V is TRBV7-7; 15 nucleotides line up with TRBD2. The CDR3 spans 17 residues. Germline V gene data show CDR1 as SSHAT and CDR2 as FNYEAQ (reference sequence). The DNA for the CDR3 is TGTGCTAGCAGCCTCGGACTAGCGGGAGGGGAAGACAATGAGCAGTTCTTC. This encodes CASSLGLAGGEDNEQFF.

This clone has a handful of counts. The V call is TRBV2, the J call TRBJ2-7; possibly TRBD2 for D (6 bases). The CDR3 runs to 13 residues. Germline V gene lookup returns CDR1 SNHLY and CDR2 FYNNEI. The ends were cut back, 5 bases at V and 1 base at J, with 9 bases in the middle. For the CDR3, the DNA is TGTGCCAGCAGTAATGGGAGGTCCTACGAGCAGTACTTC. This encodes CASSNGRSYEQYF.

The rearrangement uses TRBV7-9 and TRBJ2-3; D is perhaps TRBD2 (5 bases). The V gene lost 5 bases and the J gene lost 9 bases, with 18 bases spanning the gap. The CDR3 spans 14 residues. Germline loops: CDR1 SEHNR, CDR2 FQNEAQ (reference sequence). CDR3 in amino acids: CASSGLERRGTQYF. The CDR3 bases are TGTGCCAGCAGCGGACTCGAACGTCGAGGGACGCAGTATTTT.

The J gene is TRBJ2-7, the V gene TRBV4-3, with D perhaps matching TRBD1 (6 bases). V was cut by 2 bases and J by 3 bases, with 14 bases left in between. Germline V gene data show CDR1 as LGHNA and CDR2 as YSLEER. CDR3 length: 15 residues. The CDR3 protein is CASSQMTGELYEQYF. DNA for the CDR3: TGCGCCAGCAGCCAAATGACAGGCGAACTCTACGAGCAGTACTTC.

This clone is a singleton in its sample. The V gene is TRBV18, the J gene TRBJ1-1, with 9 bases aligning to TRBD1. CDR1 and CDR2 from the germline V gene are KGHSH and LQKENI. There are 13 residues in the CDR3. Germline trimming cut 6 bases from V and 10 bases from J; bases unmatched to any gene: 9. The CDR3 loop is CASSQGQGWGAFF. In nucleotides, the CDR3 is TGTGCCAGCTCCCAGGGACAGGGCTGGGGAGCTTTCTTT.

The rearrangement links TRBV27 to TRBJ1-2; 7 positions agree with TRBD1. V was pared by 5 bases and J by 0 bases, with 6 bases of the junction left unmatched. There are 15 residues in the CDR3. Germline CDR1 reads MNHEY; CDR2 reads SMNVEV (reference sequence). The CDR3 DNA reads TGTGCCAGCAGTCCAGGGGGGTTCACTAACTATGGCTACACCTTC. Protein product: CASSPGGFTNYGYTF.

The chain links TRBV2 to TRBJ2-6, with a possible D match to TRBD1 (6 bases). V shed 6 bases and J shed 2 bases, with 11 bases lying between them. Germline CDR1 reads SNHLY; CDR2 reads FYNNEI. The CDR3 has 15 residues. CDR3 DNA sequence: TGTGCCAGCAGAACGCCAGGGGCTGGGGCCAACGTCCTGACTTTC. It translates to CASRTPGAGANVLTF. Drawing the rest from reference TRBV2 and TRBJ2-6, the complete variable domain is EPEVTQTPSHQVTQMGQEVILRCVPISNHLYFYWYRQILGQKVEFLVSFYNNEISEKSEIFDDQFSVERPDGSNFTLKIRSTKLEDSAMYFCASRTPGAGANVLTFGAGSRLTVL.

This chain joins TRBV7-8 and TRBJ2-7; tentatively, D is TRBD1 (6 bases). Germline CDR1 and CDR2: SGHVS and FQNEAQ. The V and J ends lost 1 base and 4 bases respectively, with 29 bases between them. The CDR3 is 20 residues long. DNA of the CDR3: TGTGCCAGCAGCTTAGTTCGAGCCATCGGGGTCACAAGCCAGGGGTACGAGCAGTACTTC. Amino acid sequence: CASSLVRAIGVTSQGYEQYF. Based on the CDR3 plus reference TRBV7-8 and TRBJ2-7, the full variable domain is GAGVSQSPRYKVAKRGQDVALRCDPISGHVSLFWYQQALGQGPEFLTYFQNEAQLDKSGLPSDRFFAERPEGSVSTLKIQRTQQEDSAVYLCASSLVRAIGVTSQGYEQYFGPGTRLTVT.

The J gene is TRBJ1-2, the V gene TRBV28; D unclear. Germline lookup yields CDR1 MDHEN and CDR2 SYDVKM. Trimming pared 6 bases from V and 4 bases from J, leaving 18 bases between. CDR3 size: 15 residues. For the CDR3, the DNA is TGTGCCAGCAGCCCCTTAAGGACTCCAACCTATGGCTACACCTTC. It encodes CASSPLRTPTYGYTF.

The genes are TRBV15 and TRBJ1-5; the match to TRBD1 covers 7 bases. Germline assignment: CDR1 LNHNV and CDR2 YYDKDF (reference sequence). Losses at the gene ends were 5 bases for V and 3 bases for J; bases not matched to a gene: 4. This CDR3 is 14 amino acids long. The CDR3 DNA follows: TGTGCCACCAGCCCGGACAGGACCAATCAGCCCCAGCATTTT. This translates into CATSPDRTNQPQHF. The whole variable domain, remainder taken from reference TRBV15 and TRBJ1-5, is DAMVIQNPRYQVTQFGKPVTLSCSQTLNHNVMYWYQQKSSQAPKLLFHYYDKDFNNEADTPDNFQSRRPNTSFCFLDIRSPGLGDTAMYLCATSPDRTNQPQHFGDGTRLSIL.

This sequence joins TRBV10-2 and TRBJ1-1; D might be TRBD1 (6 bases). The V and J ends lost 0 bases and 4 bases respectively, with 9 bases between them. The germline V gene encodes CDR1 WSHSY and CDR2 SAAADI. The CDR3 runs to 14 residues. The CDR3 here is CASSESQGSTEAFF. CDR3 coding DNA: TGCGCCAGCAGTGAGTCCCAGGGGTCCACTGAAGCTTTCTTT.

This clone appeared once. Other DNA sequences from this sample encode an identical CDR3 as well. The chain is built from TRBV28 and TRBJ1-5, with 7 bases fitting TRBD1. With V trimmed by 4 bases and J by 2 bases, 2 bases remained unmatched. CDR1 MDHEN and CDR2 SYDVKM come from the germline V gene. The CDR3 has 14 amino acids. The CDR3 spells CASSYGTGNQPQHF. As DNA, the CDR3 is TGTGCCAGCAGTTATGGGACAGGCAATCAGCCCCAGCATTTT.

The chain is built from TRBV5-1 and TRBJ2-7, with TRBD1 matching over 7 bases. CDR1 is SGHRS and CDR2 is YFSETQ in the germline V gene. The CDR3 extends over 14 amino acids. With 3 bases clipped from V and 2 bases from J, the junction kept 5 bases outside the gene matches. CDR3 amino acids: CASSSGQVTYEQYF. The CDR3 DNA sequence: TGCGCCAGCAGCTCCGGACAGGTCACCTACGAGCAGTACTTC.

This chain links TRBV10-3 with TRBJ1-2, with D maybe TRBD1 (5 bases). Germline V gene data show CDR1 as ENHRY and CDR2 as SYGVKD. The CDR3 length is 13 residues. V was trimmed by 3 bases and J by 8 bases, leaving 13 bases between them. The CDR3 nucleotides are TGTGCCATCAGTGATGGCAGGGCGGGAGGCTACACCTTC. Translated, it gives CAISDGRAGGYTF.

V is TRBV19 and J is TRBJ2-7; TRBD1 agrees at 7 bases. The trim removed 5 bases at V and 0 bases at J, leaving 7 bases unmatched. Per the germline V gene, CDR1 is LNHDA and CDR2 is SQIVND (reference sequence). The CDR3 length is 15 residues. This chain's CDR3 is CASSHGRDSSYEQYF. The CDR3, as DNA: TGTGCCAGTAGTCACGGAAGGGACAGCTCCTACGAGCAGTACTTC.

The chain combines TRBV7-3 with TRBJ2-2; D perhaps matches TRBD2 (6 bases). Germline CDR1 and CDR2: SGHTA and FQGTGA. Trimming pared 3 bases from V and 3 bases from J, leaving 8 bases between. This CDR3 is built from 14 residues. The DNA of the CDR3 is TGTGCCAGCAGCTTTTCTAGCGACACCGGGGAGCTGTTTTTT. Protein: CASSFSSDTGELFF. Drawing the rest from reference TRBV7-3 and TRBJ2-2, the complete variable domain is GAGVSQTPSNKVTEKGKYVELRCDPISGHTALYWYRQSLGQGPEFLIYFQGTGAADDSGLPNDRFFAVRPEGSVSTLKIQRTERGDSAVYLCASSFSSDTGELFFGEGSRLTVL.

This clone was picked up one time. The chain joins TRBV2 to TRBJ2-7; 14 nucleotides line up with TRBD2. This CDR3 has 16 residues. J gave up 4 bases and V 8 bases, and 10 bases lay outside the gene matches. In germline, CDR1 is SNHLY, CDR2 FYNNEI. CDR3 sequence (DNA): TGTGCCAGCGGGGGACTAGCGGGAGCCCCACCTTACGAGCAGTACTTC. It translates to CASGGLAGAPPYEQYF.

V is TRBV28 and J is TRBJ2-7, with D perhaps TRBD1 (5 bases). CDR3 size: 14 residues. Per germline, CDR1 MDHEN and CDR2 SYDVKM. V was trimmed by 5 bases and J by 2 bases, leaving 13 bases between them. The CDR3 DNA reads as TGTGCCAGCAGTACTCAGGGTGCCCCCTACGAGCAGTACTTC. The encoded protein is CASSTQGAPYEQYF.

The rearrangement links TRBV10-3 to TRBJ2-1; TRBD2 might be the D (5 bases). V lost 3 bases and J 0 bases, leaving 9 bases between the germline ends. The CDR3 is 15 residues long. In germline, CDR1 is ENHRY, CDR2 SYGVKD. CDR3 nucleotide sequence: TGTGCCATCAGTGATTCGGGGAACTCCTACAATGAGCAGTTCTTC. This encodes CAISDSGNSYNEQFF.